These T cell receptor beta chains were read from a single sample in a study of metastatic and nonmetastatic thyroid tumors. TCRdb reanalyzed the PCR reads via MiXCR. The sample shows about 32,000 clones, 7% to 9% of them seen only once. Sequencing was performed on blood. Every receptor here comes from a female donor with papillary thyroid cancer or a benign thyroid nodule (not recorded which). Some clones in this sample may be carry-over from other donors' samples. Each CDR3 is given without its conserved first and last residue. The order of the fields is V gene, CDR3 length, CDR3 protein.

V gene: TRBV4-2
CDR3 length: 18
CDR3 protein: ASSQDISASGSLGANVLT

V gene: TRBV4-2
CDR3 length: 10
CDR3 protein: ASSDRVNWQY

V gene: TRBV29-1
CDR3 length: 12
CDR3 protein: SAKQGLAYNEQF

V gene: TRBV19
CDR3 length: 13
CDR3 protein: ASSKTGTLPYEQY

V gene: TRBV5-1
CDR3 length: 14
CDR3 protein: ASSPATGGLTDTQY

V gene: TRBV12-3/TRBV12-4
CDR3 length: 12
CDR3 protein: ASSLGRHNQPQH

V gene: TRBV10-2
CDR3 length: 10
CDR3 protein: ASSEGGDTQY

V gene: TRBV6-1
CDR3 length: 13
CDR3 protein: ASSERTGEAYGYT

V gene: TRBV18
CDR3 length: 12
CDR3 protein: ASSPDRLNSPLH

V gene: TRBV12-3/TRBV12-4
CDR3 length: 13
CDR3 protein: ASSSSGVGVYEQY

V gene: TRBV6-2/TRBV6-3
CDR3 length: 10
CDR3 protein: ASGGVNQPQH

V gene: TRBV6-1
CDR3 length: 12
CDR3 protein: ASSAGRAGNTIY

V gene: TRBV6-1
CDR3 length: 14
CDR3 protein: ASSENEGRVGQPQH

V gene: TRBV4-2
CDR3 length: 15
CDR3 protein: ASSRTKVRESTDTQY

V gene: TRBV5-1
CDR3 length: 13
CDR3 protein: ASSLEARGREGYT

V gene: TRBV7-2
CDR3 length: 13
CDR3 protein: ASSLAQASNQPQH

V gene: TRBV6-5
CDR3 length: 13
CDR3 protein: ASSYSLLGGYEQY

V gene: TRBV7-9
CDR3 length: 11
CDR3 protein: ASSLNRGYEQY

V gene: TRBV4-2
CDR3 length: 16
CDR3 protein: ASSQALGLAGGQETQY

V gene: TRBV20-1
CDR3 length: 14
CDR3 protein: SARPALAGLFETQY

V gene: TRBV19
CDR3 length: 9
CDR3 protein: ASRTTTEAF

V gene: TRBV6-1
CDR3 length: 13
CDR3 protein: ASSPDRGAYNEQF

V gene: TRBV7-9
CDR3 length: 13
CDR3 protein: ASSLYGEPGNTIY

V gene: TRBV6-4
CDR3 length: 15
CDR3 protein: ASSILFTSGDLNEQF

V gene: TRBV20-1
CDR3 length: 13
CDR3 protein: SARVGGWSTDTQY

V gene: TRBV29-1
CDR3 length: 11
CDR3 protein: SVPGGEGYKQY

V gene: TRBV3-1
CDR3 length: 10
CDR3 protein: ASSPGGEKLF

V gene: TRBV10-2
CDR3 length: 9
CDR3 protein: ASSPGQGIH